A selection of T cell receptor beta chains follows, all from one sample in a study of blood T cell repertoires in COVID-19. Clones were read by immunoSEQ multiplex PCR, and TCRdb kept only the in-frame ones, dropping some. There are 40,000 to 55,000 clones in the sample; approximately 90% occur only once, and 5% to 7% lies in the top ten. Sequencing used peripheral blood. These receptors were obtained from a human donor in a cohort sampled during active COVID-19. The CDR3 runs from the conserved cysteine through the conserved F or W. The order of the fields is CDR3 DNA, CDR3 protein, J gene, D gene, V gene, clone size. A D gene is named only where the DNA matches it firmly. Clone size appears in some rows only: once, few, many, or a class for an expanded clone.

TGCGCCAGCAGCGAGACGGGTCAGAGAGCCTATGGCTACACCTTC | CASSETGQRAYGYTF | TRBJ1-2 | - | TRBV5-1 | -
TGTGCCAGCAGAAAGAGGGCTGTAGAGACCCAGTACTTC | CASRKRAVETQYF | TRBJ2-5 | - | TRBV6-5 | -
TGCGCCAGCAGCCAAGATTGGGCCGCGACGGCATTTATCACAGATACGCAGTATTTT | CASSQDWAATAFITDTQYF | TRBJ2-3 | - | TRBV4-3 | -
TGTGCCAGCAGCCATAGAGCGGGAGACAACACCGGGGAGCTGTTTTTT | CASSHRAGDNTGELFF | TRBJ2-2 | TRBD2 | TRBV7-3 | -
TGCAGCCCTAAAAAAGAGACCCAGTACTTC | CSPKKETQYF | TRBJ2-5 | - | TRBV20-1 | -
TGTGCTAGTGGACAGGGGTTGGGCACTGAAGCTTTCTTT | CASGQGLGTEAFF | TRBJ1-1 | TRBD1 | TRBV12-5 | -
TGTGCCAGTAGTATAGGAGGTTGGTATGGGCGGCGGACTAGCGGGCCCCAAGAGACCCAGTACTTC | CASSIGGWYGRRTSGPQETQYF | TRBJ2-5 | TRBD2 | TRBV19 | -
TGTGCCAGCAGCCAAGACTCTCGTCCCGGGCAGGGAGGTTCGACTGAAGCTTTCTTT | CASSQDSRPGQGGSTEAFF | TRBJ1-1 | - | TRBV4-2 | -
TGTGCCAGCAGCTTAGCTCCGGACAGAGAGCAGTTCTTC | CASSLAPDREQFF | TRBJ2-1 | - | TRBV11-1 | -
TGTGCCAGCTGTCCGCTCGGGGCGGGAGGAACCTACGAGCAGTACTTC | CASCPLGAGGTYEQYF | TRBJ2-7 | TRBD2 | TRBV7-2 | -
TGTGCCAGCAGCCCTTTCCGTAGCGGGAGTTCGGGGGAGCAGTACTTC | CASSPFRSGSSGEQYF | TRBJ2-7 | TRBD2 | TRBV7-9 | -
TGTGCCAGCAGTTTACGGGACATGAACACTGAAGCTTTCTTT | CASSLRDMNTEAFF | TRBJ1-1 | - | TRBV27 | -
TGTGCCCGGGTCGGGTGGACCGGGGAGCTGTTTTTT | CARVGWTGELFF | TRBJ2-2 | - | TRBV30 | -
TGCGCCAGCAGCTTGTGGCAATCGAGGGGGGCCAACGTCCTGACTTTC | CASSLWQSRGANVLTF | TRBJ2-6 | - | TRBV5-1 | -
TGTGCCAGTAGTATACTGTTTCCGTACGAGCAGTACTTC | CASSILFPYEQYF | TRBJ2-7 | - | TRBV19 | -
TGTGCCACCAGTGACTATACAGGGGGCCCGGGTAATGAGCAGTTCTTC | CATSDYTGGPGNEQFF | TRBJ2-1 | TRBD1 | TRBV24-1 | -
TGTGCCAGCAGTGAAGCCCTTACAGTGTCTGGGGCCAACGTCCTGACTTTC | CASSEALTVSGANVLTF | TRBJ2-6 | - | TRBV6-1 | -
TGTGCTAGTGGTTTCTCCGGGGGGCGGGAGACCCAGTACTTC | CASGFSGGRETQYF | TRBJ2-5 | - | TRBV12-5 | once
TGTGCCAGCAGCGTAGGTCGGTCCATGAACACTGAAGCTTTCTTT | CASSVGRSMNTEAFF | TRBJ1-1 | - | TRBV9 | -
TGTGCCAGCAGTTACTCCATAAAAGGGGGCGCCTATGGCTACACCTTC | CASSYSIKGGAYGYTF | TRBJ1-2 | TRBD1 | TRBV6-2/TRBV6-3 | -
TGTGCCAGCAGTTCCCCAGGGGAGGGCTCCTACGAGCAGTACTTC | CASSSPGEGSYEQYF | TRBJ2-7 | - | TRBV28 | -
TGTGCCAGCAGCTTGGGGGACACTTATAGCAATCAGCCCCAGCATTTT | CASSLGDTYSNQPQHF | TRBJ1-5 | - | TRBV5-8 | medium-sized
TGTGCCAGCAGCTCGTGGACAGGGATACAGGGGGATTATGGCTACACCTTC | CASSSWTGIQGDYGYTF | TRBJ1-2 | TRBD1 | TRBV11-3 | -
TGTGCCAGCAGCCGCTCGGGTCTAGGGGACACTGAAGCTTTCTTT | CASSRSGLGDTEAFF | TRBJ1-1 | - | TRBV5-4 | -
TGCGCCAGCAGCCAAAATTCAGGGTTCAGTGAAAAACTGTTTTTT | CASSQNSGFSEKLFF | TRBJ1-4 | - | TRBV4-3 | -
TGTGCCTGGACAGTGAACACTGAAGCTTTCTTT | CAWTVNTEAFF | TRBJ1-1 | - | TRBV30 | once
TGTGCCAGCAGTTACGGAACAGGGATCGGGGAGCTGTTTTTT | CASSYGTGIGELFF | TRBJ2-2 | - | TRBV6-2/TRBV6-3 | -
TGTGCCAGCAGAGACATACAGGGGCGGGATGGCTACACCTTC | CASRDIQGRDGYTF | TRBJ1-2 | TRBD1 | TRBV28 | -
TGTGCCAGCAGCCCCCGTAGCTCTCCCCTAACCGGGGAGCTGTTTTTT | CASSPRSSPLTGELFF | TRBJ2-2 | - | TRBV11-3 | once
TGTGCCAGCACTCCAAGCGGCGGGCAAGAGACCCAGTACTTC | CASTPSGGQETQYF | TRBJ2-5 | - | TRBV2 | -
TGTGCCAGTCCCGGTGGGAGTCGGGAAAGAAGCCAAGAGACCCAGTACTTC | CASPGGSRERSQETQYF | TRBJ2-5 | - | TRBV19 | -
TGTGCCAGCAGCTTGGGTTGGGACAGGGGTAGCGAGCAGTACTTC | CASSLGWDRGSEQYF | TRBJ2-7 | TRBD1 | TRBV5-4 | -
TGTGCCAGCAGTGAATTGGGCAGGGTTAGCAATCAGCCCCAGCATTTT | CASSELGRVSNQPQHF | TRBJ1-5 | - | TRBV6-1 | few
TGTGCCAGCAGCGAGGACAGTCCTAACTATGGCTACACCTTC | CASSEDSPNYGYTF | TRBJ1-2 | - | TRBV5-6 | -
TGCGCCAGCAGCCGACAGGGGGCGAACCAAGAGACCCAGTACTTC | CASSRQGANQETQYF | TRBJ2-5 | TRBD1 | TRBV5-1 | -
TGTGCCAGCAGCCTCGACAGGGTCGGTAACACCGGGGAGCTGTTTTTT | CASSLDRVGNTGELFF | TRBJ2-2 | TRBD1 | TRBV11-3 | -
TGTGCCAGCAGCTTGCCTGGAGGTGGCGAGCAGTACTTC | CASSLPGGGEQYF | TRBJ2-7 | - | TRBV7-2 | -
TGTGCCACCAGCAGAGGACTGGGAGCGGGGATTTCTAATGAAAAACTGTTTTTT | CATSRGLGAGISNEKLFF | TRBJ1-4 | - | TRBV15 | -
TGTGCCAGCAGTGAAGTTGAACAGGGAGATCAGCCCCAGCATTTT | CASSEVEQGDQPQHF | TRBJ1-5 | - | TRBV2 | -
TGTGCCAGCAGCTCAAGGGACAGAAGTTTCTATGGCTACACCTTC | CASSSRDRSFYGYTF | TRBJ1-2 | TRBD1 | TRBV7-2 | -
TGTGCCAGTAGTTGGGGACGGGACAGGCGCACTGAAGCTTTCTTT | CASSWGRDRRTEAFF | TRBJ1-1 | TRBD1 | TRBV19 | once
TGTGCCAGCAGCTTAGGACAGCCGCGAGAGACCCAGTACTTC | CASSLGQPRETQYF | TRBJ2-5 | - | TRBV5-8 | -
TGTGCCAGCAGCTTACTGAACGGGATTAGCATTCGCACAGATACGCAGTATTTT | CASSLLNGISIRTDTQYF | TRBJ2-3 | - | TRBV7-2 | -
TGTGCCAGCAGCACATTGAACGAGCAGTACTTC | CASSTLNEQYF | TRBJ2-7 | - | TRBV5-4 | -
TGTGCCAGCAGTTGGAGGATTTACAATGAGCAGTTCTTC | CASSWRIYNEQFF | TRBJ2-1 | - | TRBV27 | -
TGCAGCGTAGAGGGGGGCGGGAGTAATAATAATGAGCAGTTCTTC | CSVEGGGSNNNEQFF | TRBJ2-1 | - | TRBV29-1 | -
TGCGCCAGCAGCTTGTTGACACTAGCGGGCGCCGGGGAGCTGTTTTTT | CASSLLTLAGAGELFF | TRBJ2-2 | TRBD2 | TRBV5-1 | -
TGTGCCAGCAGCCTACGGTCCGGGGAGCTGTTTTTT | CASSLRSGELFF | TRBJ2-2 | - | TRBV7-8 | -
TGCGCCAGCAGCCAAGATCGGCTAGCCCTGAGCACAGATACGCAGTATTTT | CASSQDRLALSTDTQYF | TRBJ2-3 | - | TRBV4-3 | -
TGTGCCAGCAGCTTAGCCGGGGTGGTTAGCGAGCAGTACTTC | CASSLAGVVSEQYF | TRBJ2-7 | - | TRBV7-8 | -
TGCGCCAGCAGCTTTGGGACTAGCGGGAGTTCAGATACGCAGTATTTT | CASSFGTSGSSDTQYF | TRBJ2-3 | TRBD2 | TRBV5-1 | -
TGTGCCAGTAGTATGGCAGGGTTAAACATTCAGTACTTC | CASSMAGLNIQYF | TRBJ2-4 | - | TRBV19 | few
TGCGCCAGCAGCTTGAGAAGGAGGAGGTCCTACGAGCAGTACTTC | CASSLRRRRSYEQYF | TRBJ2-7 | - | TRBV5-1 | -
TGTGCCAGCTCACCACCGGAGGGACGGAACACCGGGGAGCTGTTTTTT | CASSPPEGRNTGELFF | TRBJ2-2 | - | TRBV18 | -
TGTGCCAGCACCCTTCCGACAAAGCCTTACACAGATACGCAGTATTTT | CASTLPTKPYTDTQYF | TRBJ2-3 | - | TRBV7-9 | -
TGTGCCAGCAGCTTAGCGGGGGGAGTTCTAGGTACGCAGTATTTT | CASSLAGGVLGTQYF | TRBJ2-3 | TRBD2 | TRBV11-3 | -
TGTGCCAGCAGCTTGGGCAAGGGAGCCTACGAGCAGTACTTC | CASSLGKGAYEQYF | TRBJ2-7 | - | TRBV5-4 | -
TGTGCCACCAGCAGAGATAGGGACAGGGCAGCCTACGAGCAGTACTTC | CATSRDRDRAAYEQYF | TRBJ2-7 | TRBD1 | TRBV15 | -
TGTGCCAGCAGCTTGGGGCAGGGGGCTGCAGAGACCCAGTACTTC | CASSLGQGAAETQYF | TRBJ2-5 | TRBD1 | TRBV27 | once
TGCGCCAGCAGCTTGGACCCGGACAACTACAATGAGCAGTTCTTC | CASSLDPDNYNEQFF | TRBJ2-1 | - | TRBV5-1 | -